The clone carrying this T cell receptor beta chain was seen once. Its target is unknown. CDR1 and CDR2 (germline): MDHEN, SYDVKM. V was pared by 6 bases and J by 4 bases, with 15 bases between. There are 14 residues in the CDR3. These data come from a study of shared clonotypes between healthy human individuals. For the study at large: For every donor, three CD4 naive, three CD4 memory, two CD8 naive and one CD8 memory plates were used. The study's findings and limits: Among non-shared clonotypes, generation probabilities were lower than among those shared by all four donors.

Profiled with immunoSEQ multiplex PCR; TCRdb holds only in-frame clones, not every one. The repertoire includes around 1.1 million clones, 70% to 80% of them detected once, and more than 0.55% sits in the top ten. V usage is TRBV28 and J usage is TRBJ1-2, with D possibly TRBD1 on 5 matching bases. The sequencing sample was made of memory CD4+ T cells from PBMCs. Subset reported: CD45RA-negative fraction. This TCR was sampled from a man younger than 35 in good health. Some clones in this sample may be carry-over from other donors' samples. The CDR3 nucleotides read TGTGCCAGCAGAACAGATGGGGCCGGCTATGGCTACACCTTC. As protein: CASRTDGAGYGYTF.